This T cell receptor beta chain appears in the sequencing data of a study of response to subunit inactivated influenza vaccine. Germline assignment: CDR1 DFQATT and CDR2 SNEGSKA (reference sequence). Trimming cost V 0 bases and J 4 bases; bases outside gene matches: 7. The CDR3 runs 16 residues. Concerning this clonotype: Its specificity is unknown.

Whole-study findings and limits: The authors suggested that few new T cells are recruited per seasonal influenza vaccination.

MiXCR, applied by TCRdb to the RT-PCR reads, yields one record per CDR3 protein. Here the sample spans about 610,000 distinct CDR3 sequences, roughly 15% being singletons. The source material was PBMCs from blood, sampled 11 to 12 days after vaccination. The chain couples TRBV20-1 to TRBJ2-3; 10 bases map to TRBD1. The clonotype originates from a man in his fifties or sixties who received an inactivated influenza vaccine. In DNA, the CDR3 is TGCAGTGCTAGAGATCAGGGACAGGGGCCCCCAGATACGCAGTATTTT. Its protein is CSARDQGQGPPDTQYF.